This T cell receptor (beta chain) was sequenced in a study of low-dose radiotherapy and immunotherapy resistance in tumors. Turning to the study itself: The schedule for Cohort 2 used 1 Gy per fraction every two weeks, which added up to 13 Gy over 26 weeks.

Priming of first-strand cDNA relied on TRAV- and TRBV-specific primers (covering alpha and beta chains). With a constant-region primer and a V-primer adapter, TCRs were subjected to roughly 20 PCR cycles of amplification. TCRdb ran MiXCR on the reads and lists one entry per CDR3 protein. The sample carries 65,000 to 95,000 distinct CDR3 sequences, 15% to 20% recorded once. Time point noted: before trial treatment. This clonotype has ten or more counts. Trimming shortened V by 7 bases and J by 0 bases, and 12 bases separated the two germline ends. This CDR3 is 15 amino acids long. Germline V gene lookup returns CDR1 KGHDR and CDR2 SFDVKD.

This TCR derives from a male donor with prostate cancer. The chain has TRBV24-1 and TRBJ2-1; D gene ambiguous. This specimen was PBMCs, taken before treatment. The CDR3 coding sequence is TGTGCCACCAGGGGCGTTGGCAGCTCCTACAATGAGCAGTTCTTC. Its protein product is CATRGVGSSYNEQFF.